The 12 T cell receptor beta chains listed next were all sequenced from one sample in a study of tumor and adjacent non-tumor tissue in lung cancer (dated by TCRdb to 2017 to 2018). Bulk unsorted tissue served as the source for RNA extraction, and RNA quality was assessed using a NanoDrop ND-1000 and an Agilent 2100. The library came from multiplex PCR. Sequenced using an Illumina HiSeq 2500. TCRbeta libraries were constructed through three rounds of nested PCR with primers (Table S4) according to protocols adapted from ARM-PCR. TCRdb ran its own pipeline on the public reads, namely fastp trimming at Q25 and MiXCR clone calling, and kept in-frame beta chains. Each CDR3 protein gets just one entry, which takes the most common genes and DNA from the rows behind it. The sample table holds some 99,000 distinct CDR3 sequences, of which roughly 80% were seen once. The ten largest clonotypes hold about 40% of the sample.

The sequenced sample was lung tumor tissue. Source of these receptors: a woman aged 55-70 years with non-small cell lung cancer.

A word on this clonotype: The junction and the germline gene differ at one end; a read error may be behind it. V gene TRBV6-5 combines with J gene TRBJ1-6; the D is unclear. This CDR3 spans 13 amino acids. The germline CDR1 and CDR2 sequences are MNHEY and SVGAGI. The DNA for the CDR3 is TGTGCCAGCAGTTACAGCTATAATTCAACCCTCCACTTT. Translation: CASSYSYNSTLHF.

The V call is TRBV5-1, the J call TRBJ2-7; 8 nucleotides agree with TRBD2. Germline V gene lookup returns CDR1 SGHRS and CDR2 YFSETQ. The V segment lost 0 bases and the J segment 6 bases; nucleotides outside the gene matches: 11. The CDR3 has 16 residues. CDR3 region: CASSLAPGTRIFEQYF. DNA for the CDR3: TGCGCCAGCAGCTTGGCCCCCGGGACTAGAATCTTCGAGCAGTACTTC.

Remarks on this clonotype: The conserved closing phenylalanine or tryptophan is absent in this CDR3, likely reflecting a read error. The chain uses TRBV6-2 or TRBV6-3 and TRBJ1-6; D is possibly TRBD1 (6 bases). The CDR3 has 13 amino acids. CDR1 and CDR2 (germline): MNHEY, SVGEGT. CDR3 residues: CVRSPGTYSPLHL. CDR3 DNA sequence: TGTGTCAGAAGTCCCGGGACATACTCACCCCTCCACTTG.

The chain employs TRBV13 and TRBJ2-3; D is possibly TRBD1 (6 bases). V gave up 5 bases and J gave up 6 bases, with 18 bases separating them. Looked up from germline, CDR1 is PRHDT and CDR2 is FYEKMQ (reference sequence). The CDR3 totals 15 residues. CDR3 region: CASSHSRGFADTQYF. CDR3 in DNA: TGTGCCAGCAGCCATAGCAGGGGCTTTGCGGATACGCAGTATTTT.

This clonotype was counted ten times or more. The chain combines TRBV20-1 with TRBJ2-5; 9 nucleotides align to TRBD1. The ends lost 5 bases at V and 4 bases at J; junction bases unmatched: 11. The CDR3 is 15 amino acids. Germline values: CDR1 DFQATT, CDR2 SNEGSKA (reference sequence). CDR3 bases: TGCAGTGCTGGTCCGGGACAGGGATGGGGAGAGACCCAGTACTTC. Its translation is CSAGPGQGWGETQYF.

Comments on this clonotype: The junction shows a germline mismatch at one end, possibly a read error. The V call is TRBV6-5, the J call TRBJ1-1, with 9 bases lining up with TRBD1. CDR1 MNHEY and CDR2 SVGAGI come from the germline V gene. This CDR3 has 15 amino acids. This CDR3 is CTSRRKTGGITEAFF. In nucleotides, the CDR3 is TGTACCAGCAGAAGAAAAACAGGGGGCATTACTGAAGCTTTCTTT.

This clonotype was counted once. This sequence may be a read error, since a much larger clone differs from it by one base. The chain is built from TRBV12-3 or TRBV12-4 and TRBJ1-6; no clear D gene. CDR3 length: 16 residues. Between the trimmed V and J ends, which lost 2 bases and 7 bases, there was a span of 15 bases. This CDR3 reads CASSLQEGVVNSPLHF. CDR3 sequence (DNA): TGTGCCAGCAGTTTACAGGAAGGTGTGGTGAATTCACCCCTCCACTTT.

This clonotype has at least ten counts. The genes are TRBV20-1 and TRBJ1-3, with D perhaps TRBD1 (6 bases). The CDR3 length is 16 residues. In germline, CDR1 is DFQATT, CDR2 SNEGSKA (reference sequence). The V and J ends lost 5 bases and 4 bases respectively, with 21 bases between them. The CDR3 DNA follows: TGCAGTGCTCCGATGCGGATACAGGGCCCCGGAAACACCATATATTTT. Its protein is CSAPMRIQGPGNTIYF.

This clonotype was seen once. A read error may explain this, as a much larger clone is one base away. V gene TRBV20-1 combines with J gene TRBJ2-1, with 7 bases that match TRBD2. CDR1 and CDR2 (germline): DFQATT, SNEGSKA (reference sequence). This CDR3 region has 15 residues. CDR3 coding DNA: TGCAGTGCCTCCAGGACTAGTGTCATTTACAATGATCAGTTCTTC. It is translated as CSASRTSVIYNDQFF.

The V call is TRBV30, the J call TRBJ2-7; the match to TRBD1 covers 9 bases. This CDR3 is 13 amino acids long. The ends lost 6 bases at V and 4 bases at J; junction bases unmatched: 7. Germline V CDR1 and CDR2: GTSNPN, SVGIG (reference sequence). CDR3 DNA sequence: TGTGCCTGCCTGACAGGGGGGGGATACGAGCAGTACTTC. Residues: CACLTGGGYEQYF.

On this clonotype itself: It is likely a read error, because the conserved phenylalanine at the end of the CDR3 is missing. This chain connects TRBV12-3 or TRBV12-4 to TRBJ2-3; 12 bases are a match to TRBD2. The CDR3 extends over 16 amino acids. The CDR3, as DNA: TGTGCCAGCAGTACGACTAGCGGGGGACCTACGGATACTCAGTATTAT. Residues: CASSTTSGGPTDTQYY.

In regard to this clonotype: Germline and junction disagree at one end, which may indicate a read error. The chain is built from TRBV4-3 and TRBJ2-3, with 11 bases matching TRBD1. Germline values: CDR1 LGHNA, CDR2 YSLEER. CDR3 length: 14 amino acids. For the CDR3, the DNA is TGTGCCAGCCAGGGACAGGGGGTAACAGATACGCAGTATTTT. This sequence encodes CASQGQGVTDTQYF.